This T cell receptor beta chain was observed in a study of T cell repertoires in cytomegalovirus infection. As for the study in general: Evidence of both CMV infection and a matching HLA type came from public TCR beta signatures.

TCRdb re-analysed the reads in MiXCR, keeping a single row per CDR3 protein. The table has fewer than 550,000 distinct CDR3 sequences, approximately 30% seen once. CDR1 SGHVS and CDR2 FQNEAQ come from the germline V gene. With 5 bases clipped from V and 5 bases from J, the junction kept 6 bases outside the gene matches. This CDR3 spans 13 amino acids. Whole-study findings and limits: There were carriers of CMV plus the relevant HLA, and cumulative public TCR beta family frequency identified them. Clonotype analysis showed dominance of the ex vivo response by HLA-C-restricted CMV-specific TCR beta clonotypes.

In its sample, this clonotype was seen many times. The antigen is not known. The V gene is TRBV7-8, the J gene TRBJ2-7, with 7 bases aligning to TRBD1. The source material was PBMCs. This TCR was recovered from a human donor in good health (CMV status not recorded). Some clones in this sample may be carry-over from other donors' samples. The CDR3 protein is CASSPTQGDEQYF. The CDR3 coding sequence is TGTGCCAGCAGCCCAACCCAGGGGGACGAGCAGTACTTC.